A few counts support the clone carrying this T cell receptor (beta chain). TCRdb reprocessed the 5' RACE reads with MiXCR, giving one entry per CDR3 protein. In the table there are approximately 110,000 distinct CDR3 sequences, around 7.7% of which are singletons. The data are from a study of T cells after yellow fever vaccination. The germline CDR1 and CDR2 sequences are GTSNPN and SVGIG (reference sequence). CDR3 size: 16 residues. V dropped 4 bases and J dropped 0 bases, with 16 bases sitting between them. Specimen: CD4+ T cells sorted from PBMCs, collected 9 to 11 days after the first yellow fever vaccination. The clonotype comes from a man between 18 and 29 years old who received the YFV17D yellow fever vaccine. The V and J genes are TRBV30 and TRBJ2-4, with a weak D call TRBD1 (5 bases). CDR3 region: CAWTPGHSLAKNIQYF. CDR3 bases: TGTGCCTGGACCCCAGGGCACAGCTTAGCCAAAAACATTCAGTACTTC.